This T cell receptor beta chain was recorded in a study of beta chain features in type 1 diabetes. The V and J ends lost 3 bases and 2 bases, in that order; junction bases with no gene match: 3. From germline, CDR1 is SGHDN and CDR2 FVKESK. The CDR3 is 17 residues long. TCRB transcripts that were expressed got sequenced, as all of the isolated RNA had been reverse transcribed. Some clones are missing from TCRdb's copy, which holds only in-frame ones; the method was immunoSEQ multiplex PCR. The top ten clones hold roughly 0.059% of a sample with more than 85,000 clones, 40% of them seen once. Study-wide findings and caveats: Whether TCRB rearrangement is influenced by HLA type was left unresolved in this analysis.

About this clone itself: The target antigen is unknown.

The sample comprised stem cell memory CD4+ T cells from blood. This clonotype was obtained from a woman between 18 and 30 years old in good health. The V call is TRBV14, the J call TRBJ2-5, with 16 bases identical to TRBD2. CDR3 region: CASSHMGLAGGQETQYF. The CDR3 bases are TGTGCCAGCAGCCATATGGGACTAGCGGGAGGGCAAGAGACCCAGTACTTC.